This entry lists 31 T cell receptor beta chains sequenced from one sample in a study of blood T cell repertoires in COVID-19. The repertoire was sequenced with immunoSEQ multiplex PCR; TCRdb's copy has only in-frame clones and lacks some. The table has about 330,000 clones, more than 75% seen once. Sequenced material: PBMCs or T cells enriched from blood (not recorded which). The receptors were gathered from a young woman who had recovered from COVID-19.

V gene TRBV30 combines with J gene TRBJ1-2; 7 nucleotides line up with TRBD1. This CDR3 is built from 12 residues. CDR1 GTSNPN and CDR2 SVGIG come from the germline V gene (reference sequence). V dropped 4 bases and J dropped 7; count of bases not matched to a gene: 6. CDR3 residues: CAWTGGRGGYTF. The CDR3 nucleotides read TGTGCCTGGACAGGGGGGAGAGGTGGCTACACCTTC.

A few counts support this clone. The chain carries TRBV29-1 and TRBJ1-2, with D possibly TRBD1 on 5 matching bases. Germline-derived CDR1 and CDR2 are SQVTM and ANQGSEA. Trimming removed 4 bases from V and 3 bases from J, with 27 bases in between. The CDR3 sequence is 18 residues long. The CDR3 spells CSVGRGATFSGLDYGYTF. CDR3 sequence (DNA): TGCAGCGTTGGGAGGGGAGCTACTTTCAGTGGGCTTGACTATGGCTACACCTTC.

This clone appeared a few times. J is TRBJ2-7 and V is TRBV6-2 or TRBV6-3; D perhaps matches TRBD1 (5 bases). Per the germline V gene, CDR1 is MNHEY and CDR2 is SVGEGT. Trimming shortened V by 5 bases and J by 5 bases, and 13 bases separated the two germline ends. The CDR3 extends over 13 amino acids. In DNA form, the CDR3 reads TGTGCCAGCAGTGACCAGGGTTCCCACGAGCAGTACTTC. Translated, it gives CASSDQGSHEQYF.

This sequence joins TRBV20-1 and TRBJ2-3; D unclear. V dropped 3 bases and J dropped 3 bases, with 7 bases sitting between them. Per the germline V gene, CDR1 is DFQATT and CDR2 is SNEGSKA (reference sequence). CDR3 length: 12 amino acids. DNA for the CDR3: TGCAGTGCTAGTAAGAGTACAGATACGCAGTATTTT. Its translation: CSASKSTDTQYF.

CDR3 residues: CASSDSFQETQYF. CDR3 nucleotides: TGCGCCAGTAGCGACAGCTTCCAAGAGACCCAGTACTTC. The V gene is TRBV5-1, the J gene TRBJ2-5; D is possibly TRBD1 or TRBD2 (5 bases each). Trimming pared 8 bases from V and 1 base from J, leaving 12 bases between. The CDR3 runs to 13 residues. Per germline, CDR1 SGHRS and CDR2 YFSETQ.

The rearrangement links TRBV19 to TRBJ1-5, with TRBD1 as a possible D gene (5 bases). This CDR3 is 15 amino acids long. CDR1 and CDR2 from the germline V gene are LNHDA and SQIVND (reference sequence). V was cut by 3 bases and J by 2 bases, with 11 bases left in between. CDR3 residues: CASSIPGSGNQPQHF. The CDR3 DNA sequence: TGTGCCAGTAGTATCCCAGGGTCGGGCAATCAGCCCCAGCATTTT.

J is TRBJ1-2 and V is TRBV12-3 or TRBV12-4, with D unresolved. V dropped 5 bases and J dropped 7 bases, with 11 bases sitting between them. This CDR3 is built from 12 residues. Written as DNA, the CDR3 is TGTGCCAGCAGTAACTCCGGAGCTGGCTACACCTTC. It specifies CASSNSGAGYTF.

The V gene is TRBV15, the J gene TRBJ2-5; 8 nucleotides line up with TRBD1. The germline gives CDR1 LNHNV, CDR2 YYDKDF (reference sequence). V lost 7 bases, J lost 5 bases, and 9 bases stayed unmatched. The CDR3 extends over 14 amino acids. CDR3 amino acids: CATKSTGADETQYF. The CDR3 DNA follows: TGTGCCACCAAGTCGACAGGGGCGGATGAGACCCAGTACTTC.

V and J are TRBV27 and TRBJ2-2; tentative D call: TRBD2 (6 bases). Per the germline V gene, CDR1 is MNHEY and CDR2 is SMNVEV (reference sequence). The CDR3 totals 17 residues. Trimming stripped 4 bases from V and 1 base from J, with 16 bases between. The CDR3 sequence is CASSWAGRRMNTGELFF. The CDR3 nucleotides read TGTGCCAGCAGTTGGGCTGGGAGGAGAATGAACACCGGGGAGCTGTTTTTT.

The chain joins TRBV4-1 to TRBJ1-1; a possible D gene is TRBD1 (5 bases). This CDR3 region has 14 residues. CDR1 and CDR2 (germline): MGHRA, YSYEKL. Trimming pared 6 bases from V and 3 bases from J, leaving 14 bases between. The CDR3 loop is CASSNGRGYTEAFF. The DNA for the CDR3 is TGCGCCAGCAGTAACGGAAGGGGTTACACTGAAGCTTTCTTT.

The gene calls are TRBV11-2 and TRBJ1-1; D might be TRBD1 (5 bases). This CDR3 is 16 amino acids long. The germline V and J ends were trimmed by 5 bases and 0 bases, with 16 bases remaining between them. CDR1 is SGHAT, CDR2 FQNNGV, per germline. CDR3 region: CASSPLRGGVNTEAFF. For the CDR3, the DNA is TGTGCCAGCAGCCCCCTGAGGGGAGGGGTGAACACTGAAGCTTTCTTT.

CDR3 protein: CASSLAGTSYNEQFF. The CDR3 region has the DNA TGTGCCAGCAGCCTGGCCGGGACTAGCTACAATGAGCAGTTCTTC. This chain joins TRBV11-2 and TRBJ2-1, with 8 bases identical to TRBD2. Per germline, CDR1 SGHAT and CDR2 FQNNGV. The V gene end was trimmed by 5 bases and the J gene end by 3 bases; junction bases not matched to a gene: 6. This CDR3 is built from 15 residues.

The genes are TRBV15 and TRBJ1-5, with TRBD1 matching 8 bases. J lost 10 bases, V lost 5 bases, and 19 bases had no gene match. Germline values: CDR1 LNHNV, CDR2 YYDKDF (reference sequence). The CDR3 has 17 residues. The CDR3 spells CATSGGQAGVFDLPQHF. The CDR3, as DNA: TGTGCCACCAGCGGGGGACAGGCGGGTGTGTTCGACCTTCCCCAGCATTTT.

The V gene is TRBV4-2, the J gene TRBJ1-2; D remains ambiguous. The V end was cut by 0 bases, the J end by 4 bases, with 9 bases between. The CDR3 runs 14 residues. CDR1 is LGHNA, CDR2 YNFKEQ, per germline. The CDR3 DNA follows: TGTGCCAGCAGCCAAGATTCTCCCAGCTATGGCTACACCTTC. This translates into CASSQDSPSYGYTF.

The CDR3 nucleotides read TGTGCCAGCAGCTTGGGACGGGCAGGGGCGCCCTGGGACACTGAAGCTTTCTTT. Translation: CASSLGRAGAPWDTEAFF. The chain combines TRBV5-5 with TRBJ1-1, with a possible D match to TRBD1 (6 bases). Germline CDR1 is SGHKS and CDR2 is YYEKEE (reference sequence). The CDR3 covers 18 residues. Trimming stripped 0 bases from V and 3 bases from J, with 21 bases between.

The sample holds one count of this clone. The chain has TRBV6-5 and TRBJ1-6; no firm D call. Per germline, CDR1 MNHEY and CDR2 SVGAGI. With 3 bases removed from V and 6 bases from J, the gap between germline ends came to 12 bases. The CDR3 consists of 15 residues. The CDR3 reads CASSYELGGNSPLHF. The CDR3 region has the DNA TGTGCCAGCAGTTATGAGCTGGGAGGTAATTCACCCCTCCACTTT.

V gene TRBV6-5 combines with J gene TRBJ1-4, with D unresolved. From germline, CDR1 is MNHEY and CDR2 SVGAGI. V lost 7 bases and J 3 bases, leaving 12 bases between the germline ends. This CDR3 has 14 amino acids. Written as DNA, the CDR3 is TGTGCCAGCACCCCCGGAGGCTCTAATGAAAAACTGTTTTTT. Amino acids: CASTPGGSNEKLFF.

CDR3 coding DNA: TGCAGCGTTCGACCTCCGGGACTAGCGGATTACAATGAGCAGTTCTTC. Amino acid sequence: CSVRPPGLADYNEQFF. This chain connects TRBV29-1 to TRBJ2-1, with 11 bases lining up with TRBD2. Germline assignment: CDR1 SQVTM and CDR2 ANQGSEA. This CDR3 contains 16 residues. Trimming removed 5 bases from V and 4 bases from J; junction bases left unmatched: 10.

This clone was counted a single time. The chain couples TRBV7-3 to TRBJ2-5; 8 nucleotides align to TRBD1. The J segment lost 4 bases and the V segment lost 5 bases, leaving 3 bases of the junction unmatched. The CDR3 has 13 residues. Germline V CDR1 and CDR2: SGHTA, FQGTGA. CDR3 nucleotide sequence: TGTGCCAGCAGCACCGGGACAGGAGAGACCCAGTACTTC. Its protein product is CASSTGTGETQYF.

This clone appeared a single time. This chain joins TRBV4-2 and TRBJ1-2; D is unclear. Germline V gives CDR1 LGHNA, CDR2 YNFKEQ. The CDR3 totals 19 residues. The V and J ends lost 0 bases and 0 bases respectively, with 20 bases between them. CDR3 region: CASSQDSIGRFGSNYGYTF. The DNA for the CDR3 is TGTGCCAGCAGCCAAGATTCGATTGGCAGATTCGGGTCTAACTATGGCTACACCTTC.

The rearrangement joins TRBV6-2 or TRBV6-3 to TRBJ1-2, with D hard to call. Germline V gene sequence: CDR1 MNHEY, CDR2 SVGEGT. This CDR3 region has 13 residues. V lost 5 bases, J lost 3 bases, and 10 bases lay in between. This CDR3 is CASSELWYYGYTF. In DNA, the CDR3 is TGTGCCAGCAGTGAGCTGTGGTACTATGGCTACACCTTC.

The rearrangement joins TRBV10-3 to TRBJ1-5; D gene unclear. This CDR3 spans 13 amino acids. V was shortened by 0 bases and J by 4 bases, with 4 bases between the two germline ends. Germline CDR1 reads ENHRY; CDR2 reads SYGVKD. CDR3 region: CAISESENQPQHF. CDR3 DNA sequence: TGTGCCATCAGTGAGTCAGAGAATCAGCCCCAGCATTTT.

The chain employs TRBV7-2 and TRBJ1-2; 9 bases align to TRBD1. Germline values: CDR1 SGHTA, CDR2 FQGNSA. Losses at the gene ends were 4 bases for V and 4 bases for J; bases not matched to a gene: 1. CDR3 length equals 13 residues. Written as DNA, the CDR3 is TGTGCCAGCAGCTCGGACAGGGGCTATGGCTACACCTTC. This sequence encodes CASSSDRGYGYTF.

The rearrangement links TRBV18 to TRBJ1-5, with TRBD1 matching over 8 bases. The V and J ends lost 3 bases and 1 base, in that order; junction bases with no gene match: 5. The CDR3 loop spans 16 amino acids. Per the germline V gene, CDR1 is KGHSH and CDR2 is LQKENI. The CDR3 region is CASSPLGQVSNQPQHF. DNA for the CDR3: TGTGCCAGCTCACCGTTGGGACAGGTAAGCAATCAGCCCCAGCATTTT.

This chain uses TRBV5-6 with TRBJ2-1; D is perhaps TRBD2 (6 bases). Germline CDR1 is SGHDT and CDR2 is YYEEEE. This CDR3 comprises 17 residues. Trimming cost V 4 bases and J 0 bases, with 17 bases left between them. CDR3 amino acids: CASSPLGGKSSYNEQFF. CDR3 nucleotide sequence: TGTGCCAGCAGCCCGCTTGGGGGGAAAAGCTCCTACAATGAGCAGTTCTTC. Filled out from reference TRBV5-6 and TRBJ2-1, the complete variable domain reads DAGVTQSPTHLIKTRGQQVTLRCSPKSGHDTVSWYQQALGQGPQFIFQYYEEEERQRGNFPDRFSGHQFPNYSSELNVNALLLGDSALYLCASSPLGGKSSYNEQFFGPGTRLTVL.

The chain is built from TRBV28 and TRBJ1-2; 8 nucleotides line up with TRBD1. Germline V gives CDR1 MDHEN, CDR2 SYDVKM. The CDR3 spans 15 residues. The V segment lost 1 base and the J segment 4 bases; nucleotides outside the gene matches: 5. For the CDR3, the DNA is TGTGCCAGCAGTTTATTTACAGGGGGAGGCTATGGCTACACCTTC. Translating gives CASSLFTGGGYGYTF.

The chain employs TRBV19 and TRBJ1-2; possibly TRBD1 for D (6 bases). V shed 9 bases and J shed 2 bases, with 13 bases lying between them. In germline, CDR1 is LNHDA, CDR2 SQIVND (reference sequence). This CDR3 region has 13 residues. CDR3 amino acids: CASTQGFNYGYTF. CDR3 DNA: TGTGCCAGCACACAGGGCTTCAACTATGGCTACACCTTC. The variable domain in full, completed from reference TRBV19 and TRBJ1-2, reads DGGITQSPKYLFRKEGQNVTLSCEQNLNHDAMYWYRQDPGQGLRLIYYSQIVNDFQKGDIAEGYSVSREKKESFPLTVTSAQKNPTAFYLCASTQGFNYGYTFGSGTRLTVV.

The chain employs TRBV2 and TRBJ2-2, with TRBD2 matching 8 bases. CDR3 size: 13 residues. Per the germline V gene, CDR1 is SNHLY and CDR2 is FYNNEI. Trimming took 10 bases from V and 2 from J; bases not matched to a gene: 3. CDR3 residues: CATGLANTGELFF. CDR3 DNA: TGTGCCACAGGACTAGCTAACACCGGGGAGCTGTTTTTT.

The chain carries TRBV5-1 and TRBJ2-1, with 9 bases matching TRBD1. After removal of 4 bases from V and 5 bases from J, the junction contained 7 bases not matched to a gene. The CDR3 consists of 15 residues. Germline V lookup: CDR1 SGHRS, CDR2 YFSETQ. The CDR3 bases are TGCGCCAGCAGCCCTCCGGGACAGGGTGACAATGAGCAGTTCTTC. Its translation is CASSPPGQGDNEQFF.

The CDR3 here is CASSRGLAGRETQYF. The CDR3 DNA sequence: TGTGCCAGCAGCCGGGGACTAGCGGGGAGAGAGACCCAGTACTTC. This chain joins TRBV6-2 or TRBV6-3 and TRBJ2-5; 13 bases are shared with TRBD2. This CDR3 spans 15 amino acids. Germline CDR1 reads MNHEY; CDR2 reads SVGEGT. V dropped 6 bases and J dropped 4; count of bases not matched to a gene: 5.

This sequence joins TRBV7-9 and TRBJ1-6, with D possibly being TRBD1 (5 bases). The V gene lost 4 bases and the J gene lost 9 bases, with 7 bases spanning the gap. CDR3 length equals 12 residues. CDR1 and CDR2 from the germline V gene are SEHNR and FQNEAQ (reference sequence). CDR3 residues: CASSSRASPLHF. CDR3 nucleotides: TGTGCCAGCAGCTCCAGGGCTTCACCCCTCCACTTT.